Below are 8 T cell receptor beta chains sequenced from a single sample in a study of shared clonotypes between healthy human individuals (TCRdb year 2020). Libraries came from the immunoSEQ multiplex PCR assay. TCRdb retrieved this table from immuneACCESS and kept in-frame rearrangements only. Not all clones are present; in checked studies, unresolved V genes account for under half, and no reason is known for the remainder. This sample holds roughly 2.1 million clones; more than 85% were observed only once. The ten largest clones add up to about 1.5% of the sample. CD8 naive samples consisted of CD45RO-negative cells that were positively selected for CCR7, yielding a CD45RA+CCR7+ population without TemRA cells. The sequenced sample consisted of naive CD8+ T cells from PBMCs. The sample's cell subset or site label, decoded: CD45RA+CCR7+. These receptors were taken from a man between 18 and 35 years old in good health. Some clones in this sample may be carry-over from other donors' samples.

The chain carries TRBV2 and TRBJ2-7; D gene ambiguous. V was pared by 4 bases and J by 4 bases, with 14 bases between. In germline, CDR1 is SNHLY, CDR2 FYNNEI. This CDR3 is 14 amino acids long. Here the CDR3 DNA reads TGTGCCAGCAGTGGTCCGGAGTATGCATACGAGCAGTACTTC. This codes for CASSGPEYAYEQYF.

The V call is TRBV10-1, the J call TRBJ2-1, with 9 bases matching TRBD2. With 3 bases clipped from V and 8 bases from J, the junction kept 8 bases outside the gene matches. Germline CDR1 and CDR2: WNHNN and SYGVQD (reference sequence). The CDR3 is made up of 15 amino acids. CDR3: CASSEGAGGLDEQFF. CDR3 bases: TGCGCCAGCAGTGAAGGAGCGGGAGGATTGGATGAGCAGTTCTTC.

J is TRBJ2-3 and V is TRBV7-6; 10 nucleotides line up with TRBD2. From germline, CDR1 is SGHVS and CDR2 FNYEAQ. The CDR3 runs 17 residues. With V trimmed by 5 bases and J by 3 bases, 11 bases remained unmatched. CDR3 sequence reads: CASSGPATAGGTDTQYF. CDR3 nucleotide sequence: TGTGCCAGCAGCGGGCCCGCGACAGCGGGAGGGACAGATACGCAGTATTTT.

In its sample, this clone was seen once. J is TRBJ2-7 and V is TRBV13; weak D call: TRBD2 (5 bases). This CDR3 region has 13 residues. With 4 bases removed from V and 3 bases from J, the gap between germline ends came to 10 bases. Germline lookup yields CDR1 PRHDT and CDR2 FYEKMQ (reference sequence). The CDR3 region is CASSSSRDYEQYF. As DNA, the CDR3 is TGTGCCAGCAGCTCGTCCCGGGACTACGAGCAGTACTTC. Variable domain in full (rest from reference TRBV13 and TRBJ2-7): AAGVIQSPRHLIKEKRETATLKCYPIPRHDTVYWYQQGPGQDPQFLISFYEKMQSDKGSIPDRFSAQQFSDYHSELNMSSLELGDSALYFCASSSSRDYEQYFGPGTRLTVT.

The chain employs TRBV27 and TRBJ1-5; a weak D match, TRBD1 (5 bases). This CDR3 is built from 18 residues. Trimming left V 6 bases short and J 0 bases short, with 21 bases between. Germline V gene sequence: CDR1 MNHEY, CDR2 SMNVEV (reference sequence). The CDR3 spells CASSLTIGHQLSNQPQHF. The CDR3, as DNA: TGTGCCAGCAGCTTAACTATAGGACACCAACTTAGCAATCAGCCCCAGCATTTT.

V and J are TRBV7-9 and TRBJ1-3; D perhaps matches TRBD1 (5 bases). Germline loops: CDR1 SEHNR, CDR2 FQNEAQ (reference sequence). This CDR3 is built from 15 residues. Trimming shortened V by 1 base and J by 9 bases, and 16 bases separated the two germline ends. CDR3 DNA: TGTGCCAGCAGCTTAGAGGGTACGGGGCCGGGCACCATATATTTT. This gives the protein CASSLEGTGPGTIYF.

This clone has only one observation. The chain recombines TRBV7-9 with TRBJ2-3; TRBD2 matches at 7 bases. The V and J ends lost 3 bases and 2 bases, in that order; junction bases with no gene match: 14. Germline V gene lookup returns CDR1 SEHNR and CDR2 FQNEAQ (reference sequence). This CDR3 region has 18 residues. CDR3 protein: CASSFVVIAGNHTDTQYF. The CDR3 bases are TGTGCCAGCAGCTTCGTCGTAATAGCGGGCAACCACACAGATACGCAGTATTTT.

The rearrangement joins TRBV10-3 to TRBJ2-7; 13 bases are shared with TRBD2. The V gene's germline CDR1 is ENHRY and CDR2 SYGVKD. V shed 7 bases, J shed 3 bases, and the junction held 6 bases outside the gene matches. The CDR3 totals 15 residues. Here the CDR3 DNA reads TGTGCCATCAACCCCGGGACTAGCGGGATCTACGAGCAGTACTTC. It translates to CAINPGTSGIYEQYF.